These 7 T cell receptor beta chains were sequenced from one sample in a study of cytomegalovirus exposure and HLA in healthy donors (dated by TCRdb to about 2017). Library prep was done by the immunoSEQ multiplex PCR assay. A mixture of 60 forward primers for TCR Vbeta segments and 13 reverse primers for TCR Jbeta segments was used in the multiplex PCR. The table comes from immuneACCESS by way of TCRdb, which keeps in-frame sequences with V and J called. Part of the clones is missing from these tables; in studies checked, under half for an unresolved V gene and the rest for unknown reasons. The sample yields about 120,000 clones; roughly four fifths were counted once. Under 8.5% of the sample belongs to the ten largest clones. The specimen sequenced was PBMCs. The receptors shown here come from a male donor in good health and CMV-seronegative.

The CDR3 protein is CASSETGQMERGPTDTQYF. The CDR3 region has the DNA TGTGCCAGCAGTGAAACAGGGCAGATGGAGCGGGGGCCCACAGATACGCAGTATTTT. V and J are TRBV2 and TRBJ2-3; 8 bases are shared with TRBD2. Per the germline V gene, CDR1 is SNHLY and CDR2 is FYNNEI. This CDR3 has 19 residues. Trimming cost V 2 bases and J 2 bases; bases outside gene matches: 15.

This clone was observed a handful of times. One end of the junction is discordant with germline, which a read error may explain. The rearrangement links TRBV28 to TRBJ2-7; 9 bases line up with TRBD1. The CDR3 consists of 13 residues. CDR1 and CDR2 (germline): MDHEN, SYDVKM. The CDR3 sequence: CASRTGVSFEQYF. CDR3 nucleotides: TGTGCCAGCCGGACAGGGGTTTCCTTCGAGCAGTACTTC. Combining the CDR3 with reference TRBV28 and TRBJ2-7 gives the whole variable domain DVKVTQSSRYLVKRTGEKVFLECVQDMDHENMFWYRQDPGLGLRLIYFSYDVKMKEKGDIPEGYSVSREKKERFSLILESASTNQTSMYLCASRTGVSFEQYFGPGTRLTVT.

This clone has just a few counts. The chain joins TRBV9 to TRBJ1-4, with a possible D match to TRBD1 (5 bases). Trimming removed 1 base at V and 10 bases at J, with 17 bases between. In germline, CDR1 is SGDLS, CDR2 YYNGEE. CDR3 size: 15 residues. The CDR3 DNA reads TGTGCCAGCAGCGTATCGGGGGGTTGGACCGGAAAACTGTTTTTT. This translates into CASSVSGGWTGKLFF.

For the CDR3, the DNA is TGTGCCAGCAGTGAATCCGCGTGGGGGGACTCCTACGAGCAGTACTTC. Encoded protein: CASSESAWGDSYEQYF. The chain uses TRBV2 and TRBJ2-7, with a tentative D call TRBD2 (6 bases). The CDR3 is 16 residues long. CDR1 SNHLY and CDR2 FYNNEI come from the germline V gene. Deletions cut 2 bases from V and 0 bases from J, with 14 bases between.

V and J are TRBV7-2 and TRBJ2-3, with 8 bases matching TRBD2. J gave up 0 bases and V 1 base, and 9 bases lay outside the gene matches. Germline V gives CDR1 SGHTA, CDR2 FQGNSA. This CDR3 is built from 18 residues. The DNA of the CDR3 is TGTGCCAGCAGCTTAGGCATTAGCGGGGATCCTAGCACAGATACGCAGTATTTT. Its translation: CASSLGISGDPSTDTQYF.

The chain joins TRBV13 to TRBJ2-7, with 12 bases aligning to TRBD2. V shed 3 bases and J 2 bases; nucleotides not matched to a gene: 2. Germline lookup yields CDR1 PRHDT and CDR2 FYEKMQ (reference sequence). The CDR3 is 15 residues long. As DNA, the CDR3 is TGTGCCAGCAGCTTCACTAGCGGGAGGACCTACGAGCAGTACTTC. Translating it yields CASSFTSGRTYEQYF.

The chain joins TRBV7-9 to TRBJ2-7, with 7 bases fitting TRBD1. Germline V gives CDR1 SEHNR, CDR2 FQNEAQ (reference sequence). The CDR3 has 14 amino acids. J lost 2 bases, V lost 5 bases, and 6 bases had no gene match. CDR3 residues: CASSHWDRTYEQYF. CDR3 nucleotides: TGTGCCAGCAGCCATTGGGACAGAACCTACGAGCAGTACTTC.